This T cell receptor beta chain originates from a study of blood T cell repertoires in COVID-19. Whole-study context: Samples of COVID-19 (acute and convalescent) were obtained from the United States, Italy and Spain.

TCRdb's copy holds only in-frame clones and misses some; the assay was immunoSEQ multiplex PCR. In the table there are 150,000 to 200,000 clones, just under 90% of which are singletons. With 3 bases removed from V and 4 bases from J, the gap between germline ends came to 14 bases. This CDR3 comprises 15 residues. CDR1 is SGHNT and CDR2 is YYREEE in the germline V gene (reference sequence). The specimen sequenced was peripheral blood. This chain links TRBV5-4 with TRBJ1-5; D is ambiguous. This TCR came from a man between 18 and 29 years old with active or convalescent COVID-19. This chain's CDR3 is CASSSGAGKNQPQHF. CDR3 DNA: TGTGCCAGCAGCTCGGGAGCCGGAAAAAATCAGCCCCAGCATTTT.